The present T cell receptor (beta chain) was sequenced within a study of vaccination and CD4 T cells after COVID-19. At the level of the study: Recovered patients in the cohort numbered six men and four women, two of them Hispanic. Median time from COVID diagnosis to post-COVID sampling was over 80 days (35 to 161). Controls had a CEFX pool, an HIV-1 Nef pool, or no peptide added.

Treatment defined: roughly 10-day PBMC culture with coronavirus spike peptide pools or control peptides (ViraFEST assay). Both day 3 and day 7 involved replacing half of the medium with fresh IL-2 medium. The Oncomine TCR Beta short-read assay was applied to DNA of cultured CD4+ T cells. TCRdb redid the calling of the PCR reads with MiXCR, one entry per CDR3 protein. The sample shows tens of thousands of distinct CDR3 sequences, 62% of them seen only once. As to this clonotype: Its antigen is undetermined.

The specimen sequenced was CD4+ T cells from blood, cultured in vitro. This sequence was found in a human donor who had recovered from COVID-19.

Written as DNA, the CDR3 is TGTGCCAGCAGCTCCTCTAGCGGGAAGGAGACCCAGTACTTC. Amino acid sequence: CASSSSSGKETQYF. The V and J genes are TRBV7-2 and TRBJ2-5; 9 bases agree with TRBD2. Germline assignment: CDR1 SGHTA and CDR2 FQGNSA. The J segment lost 5 bases and the V segment lost 4 bases, leaving 5 bases of the junction unmatched. This CDR3 is built from 14 residues. The whole variable domain, filled in from reference TRBV7-2 and TRBJ2-5, reads GAGVSQSPSNKVTEKGKDVELRCDPISGHTALYWYRQSLGQGLEFLIYFQGNSAPDKSGLPSDRFSAERTGGSVSTLTIQRTQQEDSAVYLCASSSSSGKETQYFGPGTRLLVL.